Listed below are T cell receptor beta chains from one sample, sequenced in a study of regulatory T cells in long-lasting Graves disease. TCRdb reprocessed the multiplex PCR reads via MiXCR and lists one record per CDR3 protein. The sample lists roughly 450,000 distinct CDR3 sequences, under 25% occurring once. Material: peripheral blood mononuclear cells (PBMCs), obtained when the disease was refractory, from a patient treated with antithyroid drugs. These receptors all come from a female donor with Graves disease. The CDR3 runs from the conserved cysteine through the conserved F or W. A D gene is named only where the DNA matches it firmly. Expanded clones get a size class; other rows say once, few or many, or leave the size out.

clone_size	j_call	v_call	d_call	cdr3_nt	cdr3_aa
many	TRBJ2-2	TRBV15	TRBD1	TGTGCCACCAGCGGCCCAGGGACAGGCACCGGGGAGCTGTTTTTT	CATSGPGTGTGELFF
many	TRBJ1-2	TRBV12-3/TRBV12-4	TRBD1	TGTGCCAGCAGTTTGGACAGGGGGTCTCATGGCTACACCTTC	CASSLDRGSHGYTF
many	TRBJ1-1	TRBV29-1	TRBD1	TGCAGCGTCGACAGGGGAACTGAAGCTTTCTTT	CSVDRGTEAFF
few	TRBJ2-4	TRBV27	TRBD2	TGTGCCAGCAGTCTATCAGGGCTAGCGGGATATCAGGAAAACATTCAGTACTTC	CASSLSGLAGYQENIQYF
NA	TRBJ2-7	TRBV20-1	NA	TGCAGTGCTAGAGATGGGGCCAGAGAGCAGTACTTC	CSARDGAREQYF
many	TRBJ2-5	TRBV11-3	NA	TGTGCCAGCAGCTTCGGCGGATTACAAGAGACCCAGTACTTC	CASSFGGLQETQYF
few	TRBJ2-2	TRBV2	NA	TGTGCCAGCAGTGGGACAGATATGAACACCGGGGAGCTGTTTTTT	CASSGTDMNTGELFF
NA	TRBJ2-7	TRBV2	TRBD2	TGTGCCAGCAGTGAAGAGGCGGCGGGAGGGCTAAGAGAGCAGTACTTC	CASSEEAAGGLREQYF
many	TRBJ2-2	TRBV28	NA	TGTGCCAGCTACGGACTAACGAACACCGGGGAGCTGTTTTTT	CASYGLTNTGELFF
many	TRBJ2-7	TRBV19	TRBD2	TGTGCCAGTATCTACGGCGTGCGGGAGGGCTCCTACGAGCAGTACTTC	CASIYGVREGSYEQYF
NA	TRBJ2-7	TRBV27	TRBD1	TGTGCCAGCAGTTCCTCCGGGACAGGGAACCTCGAGCAGTACTTC	CASSSSGTGNLEQYF